This T cell receptor beta chain is from a study of cytomegalovirus exposure and HLA in healthy donors. Use of 60 Vbeta and 13 Jbeta primers characterized the PCR. Using immunoSEQ multiplex PCR, the repertoire was profiled, and TCRdb retains in-frame clones only, with some absent. The table includes some 65,000 clones, more than 75% detected once. V was cut by 5 bases and J by 5 bases, with 14 bases left in between. Germline CDR1 and CDR2: MNHNS and SASEGT. The CDR3 loop spans 14 amino acids. The receptor was isolated from a girl between 10 and 17 years old in good health and CMV-seropositive. The genes are TRBV6-1 and TRBJ2-3; D ambiguous. Material: PBMCs. The CDR3 DNA sequence: TGTGCCAGCAGTTTTTCCTACCCCCGAGATACGCAGTATTTT. Translation: CASSFSYPRDTQYF.